What follows are 2 T cell receptor beta chains derived from one specimen sequenced in a study of T cells after yellow fever vaccination. MiXCR was run by TCRdb on the 5' RACE reads, yielding one entry per CDR3 protein. The sample includes 14,000 or so distinct CDR3 sequences, more than 7% of them seen just once. The specimen was PBMCs, either bulk or a sorted T-cell subset (CD4+, CD8+, memory, or dextramer-sorted; not recorded which), collected on the day of the yellow fever booster vaccination. These receptors were obtained from a young man who received the YFV17D yellow fever vaccine.

This clonotype has ten or more counts. This chain joins TRBV9 and TRBJ2-1, with D tentatively TRBD1 (5 bases). Germline CDR1 and CDR2: SGDLS and YYNGEE. V shed 0 bases and J shed 5 bases, with 9 bases lying between them. CDR3 size: 14 residues. The CDR3 spells CASSVGVQDNEQFF. DNA for the CDR3: TGTGCCAGCAGCGTAGGGGTACAGGACAATGAGCAGTTCTTC.

The CDR3 bases are TGTGCCAGCAGCTTCGCCAACCCGGGAACCGGGGAGCTGTTTTTT. The encoded protein is CASSFANPGTGELFF. V gene TRBV11-2 combines with J gene TRBJ2-2; D is perhaps TRBD2 (5 bases). CDR1 is SGHAT and CDR2 is FQNNGV in the germline V gene. V was clipped by 3 bases and J by 5 bases, with 13 bases between them. This CDR3 region has 15 residues.